This T cell receptor beta chain is from a study of CD8 T cells in Susac syndrome. The germline V gene has CDR1 LGHDT and CDR2 YNNKEL (reference sequence). V lost 1 base to trimming and J lost 6 bases, with 6 bases between them. This CDR3 has 13 amino acids. RNA was extracted with the RNeasy kit, and a quantity of roughly 0.5 to 1 ug was reverse transcribed using random hexamers. TCRdb processed the immunoSEQ multiplex PCR reads anew with MiXCR; each CDR3 protein has one entry. This sample has around 200,000 distinct CDR3 sequences; approximately 95% occur once, and the top ten carry approximately 0.081%. The authors sequenced TCR beta from blood CD8+ and CD4+ T cells. The patients serving as multiple sclerosis controls were treatment-naive. They had stable or active relapsing-remitting disease and fulfilled revised McDonald criteria.

Source material: CD4+ T cells from PBMCs. This sequence was found in a human donor with multiple sclerosis. The genes are TRBV3-1 and TRBJ2-2; D unclear. The CDR3 nucleotides read TGTGCCAGCAGCCAAGTAAGGGCCGGGGAGCTGTTTTTT. This sequence encodes CASSQVRAGELFF. Full variable domain (missing parts from reference TRBV3-1 and TRBJ2-2): DTAVSQTPKYLVTQMGNDKSIKCEQNLGHDTMYWYKQDSKKFLKIMFSYNNKELIINETVPNRFSPKSPDKAHLNLHINSLELGDSAVYFCASSQVRAGELFFGEGSRLTVL.